This T cell receptor (beta chain) was identified during a study of Graves' ophthalmopathy and Graves' hyperthyroidism. General study results and limits: Predictions made by the model for ophthalmopathy progression reached roughly 71% sensitivity and about 72% specificity.

Researchers turned away patients with other autoimmune diseases, uncontrolled infections, pregnancy or lactation. This clonotype was counted at least ten times. The target antigen is unknown. For repertoire sequencing, the TCR beta CDR3 regions were amplified from RNA transcripts. RT-PCR with HTBI primers came first, then second-round multiplex PCR. Each CDR3 protein is one row after TCRdb ran MiXCR on the multiplex PCR reads. The sample lists about 550,000 distinct CDR3 sequences; less than 40% were seen once. This sequence originates from an adult man with Graves' hyperthyroidism. Sequencing was carried out using peripheral blood or thyroid tissue (not recorded which).

CDR3: CSVADGTQYF. For the CDR3, the DNA is TGCAGCGTTGCAGATGGGACCCAGTACTTC. The chain recombines TRBV29-1 with TRBJ2-5; D ambiguous. This CDR3 has 10 residues. V shed 4 bases and J shed 7 bases, with 7 bases lying between them. The germline V gene encodes CDR1 SQVTM and CDR2 ANQGSEA.